This entry is about one T cell receptor (beta chain). Its specificity is unknown. These data come from a study of vaccination and CD4 T cells after COVID-19. Overall study context: The makeup of the convalescents was six males and four females, two of them Hispanic.

CDR1 is SGHRS, CDR2 YFSETQ, per germline. The CDR3 is 15 amino acids. V lost 0 bases, J lost 5 bases, and 12 bases lay in between. Treatment reported: approximately nine-day PBMC culture with coronavirus spike peptide pools or control peptides (ViraFEST assay). CD4+ T cells that had been cultured provided DNA sequenced with the Oncomine TCR Beta short-read assay. Genomic DNA was taken out of cultured CD4+ T cells by extraction. Each CDR3 protein is one row after TCRdb ran MiXCR on the PCR reads. This table holds more than 10,000 distinct CDR3 sequences, approximately 50% found once. The chain couples TRBV5-1 to TRBJ1-5; maybe TRBD1 (5 bases). This TCR was recovered from a human donor who had recovered from COVID-19. Sequenced material: CD4+ T cells from blood, cultured in vitro. The CDR3 protein is CASSLEGIGDQPQHF. The CDR3, as DNA: TGCGCCAGCAGCTTGGAAGGGATAGGGGATCAGCCCCAGCATTTT.